This is a list of T cell receptor beta chains from one sample in a study of blood T cell repertoires in COVID-19. Repertoires were generated with immunoSEQ multiplex PCR, while TCRdb's copy carries only in-frame clones and drops some. This repertoire shows around 100,000 clones, approximately 81% found once; its top ten account for around 3.5%. Source material: peripheral blood. Receptors originate from a man in his forties or fifties with acute or convalescent COVID-19. The CDR3 runs from the conserved cysteine through the conserved F or W. A D gene is named only where the DNA matches it firmly. Part of the rows lack a size; the others show once, few, many or a class for expanded clones.

V: TRBV29-1
size: .
J: TRBJ1-2
D: .
CDR3: CSVGGGTPYTF
DNA: TGCAGCGTTGGGGGCGGCACGCCCTACACCTTC

V: TRBV20-1
size: .
J: TRBJ1-1
D: .
CDR3: CSASKQGRATEAFF
DNA: TGCAGTGCTAGTAAACAGGGAAGAGCCACTGAAGCTTTCTTT

V: TRBV19
size: .
J: TRBJ2-1
D: TRBD2
CDR3: CASSLTSKGQFF
DNA: TGTGCCAGTAGTTTGACTAGCAAGGGGCAGTTCTTC

V: TRBV27
size: .
J: TRBJ1-2
D: TRBD1
CDR3: CASSFAGGGYTF
DNA: TGTGCCAGCAGTTTTGCAGGGGGGGGCTACACCTTC

V: TRBV11-2
size: .
J: TRBJ1-3
D: .
CDR3: CASGAQGSGNTIYF
DNA: TGTGCCAGCGGCGCTCAGGGCTCTGGAAACACCATATATTTT

V: TRBV5-8
size: few
J: TRBJ2-2
D: .
CDR3: CASSLATGELFF
DNA: TGTGCCAGCAGCTTGGCTACCGGGGAGCTGTTTTTT

V: TRBV30
size: .
J: TRBJ1-1
D: .
CDR3: CAWRGRQSYMNTEAFF
DNA: TGTGCCTGGAGGGGAAGACAGTCCTATATGAACACTGAAGCTTTCTTT

V: TRBV6-5
size: .
J: TRBJ2-2
D: TRBD2
CDR3: CASSYAGVDGELFF
DNA: TGTGCCAGCAGTTACGCGGGGGTGGACGGGGAGCTGTTTTTT

V: TRBV19
size: .
J: TRBJ2-3
D: .
CDR3: CASSIGGWDTVDTQYF
DNA: TGTGCCAGTAGTATTGGGGGATGGGACACAGTGGATACGCAGTATTTT

V: TRBV9
size: .
J: TRBJ1-2
D: .
CDR3: CASSTGRVQGYGYTF
DNA: TGTGCCAGCAGTACCGGGCGGGTTCAAGGCTATGGCTACACCTTC

V: TRBV7-3
size: .
J: TRBJ2-3
D: TRBD2
CDR3: CASSLSAGSSTDTQYF
DNA: TGTGCCAGCAGCCTCTCAGCGGGGTCTAGCACAGATACGCAGTATTTT

V: TRBV29-1
size: .
J: TRBJ2-7
D: .
CDR3: CSVDVSPYEQYF
DNA: TGCAGCGTTGATGTGTCTCCCTACGAGCAGTACTTC

V: TRBV5-6
size: once
J: TRBJ2-1
D: TRBD1
CDR3: CASSFNSWDRESWTNEQFF
DNA: TGTGCCAGCAGCTTTAACTCTTGGGACAGGGAGAGTTGGACCAATGAGCAGTTCTTC

V: TRBV24-1
size: .
J: TRBJ2-1
D: .
CDR3: CATSDAGPEQFF
DNA: TGTGCCACCAGTGATGCAGGGCCTGAGCAGTTCTTC

V: TRBV7-2
size: .
J: TRBJ2-2
D: .
CDR3: CASSFSPTNTGELFF
DNA: TGTGCCAGCAGCTTCAGTCCCACGAACACCGGGGAGCTGTTTTTT

V: TRBV5-1
size: .
J: TRBJ2-3
D: .
CDR3: CASSLNRGDTQYF
DNA: TGCGCCAGCAGCTTGAATCGAGGAGATACGCAGTATTTT

V: TRBV20-1
size: .
J: TRBJ2-7
D: TRBD2
CDR3: CSASSGTSGGKYEQYF
DNA: TGCAGTGCTAGTTCGGGGACTAGCGGGGGTAAATACGAGCAGTACTTC

V: TRBV6-5
size: .
J: TRBJ2-5
D: TRBD2
CDR3: CASRERGGRETQYF
DNA: TGTGCCAGCAGGGAGCGGGGGGGCCGAGAGACCCAGTACTTC

V: TRBV5-4
size: .
J: TRBJ2-5
D: TRBD1
CDR3: CASSQTGSGETQYF
DNA: TGTGCCAGCAGCCAGACAGGGTCGGGCGAGACCCAGTACTTC

V: TRBV18
size: .
J: TRBJ1-1
D: .
CDR3: CASSGESEAFF
DNA: TGTGCCAGCTCAGGGGAGAGTGAAGCTTTCTTT

V: TRBV6-5
size: .
J: TRBJ2-5
D: .
CDR3: CASRGAGSPETQYF
DNA: TGTGCCAGCAGAGGCGCGGGGTCTCCAGAGACCCAGTACTTC

V: TRBV6-1
size: few
J: TRBJ2-3
D: TRBD2
CDR3: CASSEGISGGGDTQYF
DNA: TGTGCCAGCAGTGAGGGCATTAGCGGGGGCGGGGATACGCAGTATTTT

V: TRBV5-1
size: .
J: TRBJ2-3
D: .
CDR3: CASSLEQAGGADTQYF
DNA: TGCGCCAGCAGCTTGGAACAGGCGGGCGGGGCAGATACGCAGTATTTT

V: TRBV27
size: once
J: TRBJ2-7
D: TRBD1
CDR3: CASSLSSGQGPYEQYF
DNA: TGTGCCAGCAGTTTATCCTCGGGACAGGGACCCTACGAGCAGTACTTC

V: TRBV6-5
size: .
J: TRBJ2-7
D: TRBD1
CDR3: CATNRDRAYEQYF
DNA: TGTGCCACAAACCGGGACAGAGCCTACGAGCAGTACTTC

V: TRBV4-2
size: .
J: TRBJ2-7
D: TRBD2
CDR3: CASSQEVLAGEQYF
DNA: TGTGCCAGCAGCCAAGAAGTGCTAGCGGGTGAGCAGTACTTC

V: TRBV2
size: .
J: TRBJ2-7
D: TRBD2
CDR3: CASGGGASYEQYF
DNA: TGTGCCAGCGGCGGGGGGGCCTCCTACGAGCAGTACTTC

V: TRBV2
size: once
J: TRBJ2-7
D: .
CDR3: CASSGDKGIRAYEQYF
DNA: TGTGCCAGCAGTGGGGACAAGGGAATTCGGGCCTACGAGCAGTACTTC

V: TRBV18
size: once
J: TRBJ1-1
D: TRBD1
CDR3: CASSPQGANTEAFF
DNA: TGTGCCAGCTCACCTCAGGGGGCGAACACTGAAGCTTTCTTT

V: TRBV29-1
size: .
J: TRBJ2-1
D: .
CDR3: CSVGLSSNEQFF
DNA: TGCAGCGTTGGACTCAGCAGCAATGAGCAGTTCTTC

V: TRBV3-1/TRBV3-2
size: .
J: TRBJ2-7
D: .
CDR3: CASSQGTDSYEQYF
DNA: TGTGCCAGCAGCCAAGGGACAGACTCCTACGAGCAGTACTTC

V: TRBV27
size: .
J: TRBJ2-7
D: TRBD1
CDR3: CASSLVPGQGYEQYF
DNA: TGTGCCAGCAGTTTAGTCCCGGGACAGGGCTACGAGCAGTACTTC

V: TRBV4-2
size: many
J: TRBJ1-3
D: TRBD1
CDR3: CASSQGQGLGSGNTIYF
DNA: TGTGCCAGCAGCCAAGGACAGGGTTTGGGCTCTGGAAACACCATATATTTT

V: TRBV9
size: .
J: TRBJ1-5
D: .
CDR3: CASSEGAGYDQPQHF
DNA: TGTGCCAGCAGCGAAGGCGCAGGGTACGATCAGCCCCAGCATTTT

V: TRBV14
size: .
J: TRBJ1-6
D: TRBD1
CDR3: CASSQDHRGYSPLHF
DNA: TGTGCCAGCAGCCAAGACCACAGGGGTTATTCACCCCTCCACTTT

V: TRBV19
size: .
J: TRBJ1-5
D: TRBD1
CDR3: CASSRQGARSLVSNQPQHF
DNA: TGTGCCAGTAGTAGACAGGGGGCTAGGTCCCTAGTAAGCAATCAGCCCCAGCATTTT

V: TRBV21-1
size: .
J: TRBJ2-1
D: .
CDR3: CASSNGLAGVAYNEQFF
DNA: TGTGCCAGCAGCAACGGTCTAGCGGGGGTAGCCTACAATGAGCAGTTCTTC

V: TRBV25-1
size: .
J: TRBJ2-3
D: TRBD1
CDR3: CASSEEARGPWDTQYF
DNA: TGTGCCAGCAGTGAAGAAGCCAGGGGGCCGTGGGATACGCAGTATTTT

V: TRBV7-2
size: once
J: TRBJ2-2
D: TRBD1
CDR3: CASSLGQGTGELFF
DNA: TGTGCCAGCAGCTTAGGACAGGGCACCGGGGAGCTGTTTTTT

V: TRBV2
size: .
J: TRBJ2-1
D: .
CDR3: CASSQGPLNNEQFF
DNA: TGTGCCAGCAGTCAAGGGCCGTTGAACAATGAGCAGTTCTTC

V: TRBV10-3
size: .
J: TRBJ1-4
D: .
CDR3: CAIRGATNEKLFF
DNA: TGTGCCATCAGGGGCGCAACTAATGAAAAACTGTTTTTT

V: TRBV7-9
size: .
J: TRBJ2-7
D: .
CDR3: CASSTRFPPPNRVYEQYF
DNA: TGTGCCAGCAGTACCCGCTTCCCCCCTCCGAACAGGGTCTACGAGCAGTACTTC

V: TRBV6-2/TRBV6-3
size: .
J: TRBJ2-7
D: .
CDR3: CASSLNLGGYEQYF
DNA: TGTGCCAGCAGTTTAAACCTAGGGGGCTACGAGCAGTACTTC

V: TRBV3-1/TRBV3-2
size: .
J: TRBJ1-1
D: .
CDR3: CASSPTGHLEAFF
DNA: TGTGCCAGCAGCCCCACGGGACACCTTGAAGCTTTCTTT

V: TRBV19
size: .
J: TRBJ1-5
D: TRBD1
CDR3: CASSNSRQGIYQPQHF
DNA: TGTGCCAGTAGCAACTCACGACAGGGTATTTATCAGCCCCAGCATTTT

V: TRBV2
size: .
J: TRBJ2-5
D: .
CDR3: CASREDSRETQYF
DNA: TGTGCCAGCAGGGAGGACAGTAGGGAGACCCAGTACTTC

V: TRBV2
size: once
J: TRBJ2-3
D: .
CDR3: CASLQASDTQYF
DNA: TGTGCCAGCTTGCAAGCGTCCGATACGCAGTATTTT

V: TRBV7-6
size: .
J: TRBJ2-3
D: .
CDR3: CASSSRRDTQYF
DNA: TGTGCCAGCAGTTCTCGGCGGGATACGCAGTATTTT

V: TRBV7-9
size: .
J: TRBJ1-2
D: TRBD1
CDR3: CASSPTGTGGLHGYTF
DNA: TGTGCCAGCAGCCCTACCGGGACAGGGGGACTTCATGGCTACACCTTC

V: TRBV5-4
size: .
J: TRBJ1-1
D: .
CDR3: CASSPQQGASTEAFF
DNA: TGTGCCAGCAGCCCTCAACAGGGAGCGTCCACTGAAGCTTTCTTT

V: TRBV6-5
size: .
J: TRBJ1-6
D: TRBD1
CDR3: CASSSGQSNSPLHF
DNA: TGTGCCAGCAGTTCGGGACAGTCTAATTCACCCCTCCACTTT

V: TRBV19
size: few
J: TRBJ1-5
D: .
CDR3: CASSIPEGTQPQHF
DNA: TGTGCCAGTAGTATTCCGGAGGGAACTCAGCCCCAGCATTTT

V: TRBV23-1
size: .
J: TRBJ1-5
D: TRBD1
CDR3: CASRPWDRGQEPQHF
DNA: TGCGCCAGCAGACCTTGGGACAGGGGGCAGGAGCCCCAGCATTTT